This entry lists 25 T cell receptor beta chains sequenced from one sample in a study of cytomegalovirus exposure and HLA in healthy donors. The PCR used 60 Vbeta and 13 Jbeta primers. Profiled with immunoSEQ multiplex PCR; TCRdb holds only in-frame clones, not every one. In the table there are approximately 280,000 clones, about 90% of which are singletons. Material for sequencing was PBMCs. Receptor source: a woman under 30 in good health and CMV-seronegative.

This chain uses TRBV4-1 with TRBJ2-5; TRBD2 might be the D (5 bases). Germline CDR1 MGHRA, CDR2 YSYEKL. CDR3 length: 16 residues. Trimming cost V 3 bases and J 4 bases, with 18 bases left between them. The CDR3 region is CASSQGSTRVAETQYF. CDR3 in DNA: TGCGCCAGCAGCCAGGGTTCTACTAGAGTGGCAGAGACCCAGTACTTC.

The CDR3 here is CASSEAHRGPSYEQYF. In DNA form, the CDR3 reads TGTGCCAGCAGTGAAGCACACAGGGGGCCCTCCTACGAGCAGTACTTC. The chain has TRBV6-1 and TRBJ2-5; 9 bases match TRBD1. Near its end, the DNA agrees better with TRBJ2-7, so the J call may be wrong. The CDR3 has 16 amino acids. Looked up from germline, CDR1 is MNHNS and CDR2 is SASEGT.

This chain links TRBV7-2 with TRBJ2-7; possible D gene TRBD1, 5 bases. V lost 5 bases and J 0 bases, leaving 8 bases between the germline ends. This CDR3 has 13 amino acids. The germline CDR1 and CDR2 sequences are SGHTA and FQGNSA. This chain's CDR3 is CASSQGVSYEQYF. In DNA form, the CDR3 reads TGTGCCAGCAGCCAAGGGGTCTCCTACGAGCAGTACTTC.

The V gene is TRBV19, the J gene TRBJ2-7; TRBD2 matches at 8 bases. The CDR3 totals 14 residues. Germline values: CDR1 LNHDA, CDR2 SQIVND (reference sequence). Germline trimming cut 3 bases from V and 3 bases from J; bases unmatched to any gene: 4. The CDR3 loop is CASSMGRGGYEQYF. CDR3 in DNA: TGTGCCAGTAGTATGGGACGGGGGGGCTACGAGCAGTACTTC.

The table lists this clone with a count of one. The chain recombines TRBV28 with TRBJ1-1; 7 bases are shared with TRBD1. Trimming cost V 7 bases and J 6 bases; bases outside gene matches: 11. Germline CDR1 and CDR2: MDHEN and SYDVKM. CDR3 size: 14 residues. CDR3 nucleotide sequence: TGTGCCAGCACCCCGACAGGGTCTACCGCTGAAGCTTTCTTT. Translating gives CASTPTGSTAEAFF.

The rearrangement joins TRBV6-5 to TRBJ1-5, with TRBD1 identical over 9 bases. Germline V lookup: CDR1 MNHEY, CDR2 SVGAGI. The CDR3 is 16 amino acids. Trimming took 2 bases from V and 3 from J; bases not matched to a gene: 5. CDR3 protein: CASSYRGQGLNQPQHF. The CDR3 region has the DNA TGTGCCAGCAGTTACCGGGGACAGGGTCTCAATCAGCCCCAGCATTTT.

With respect to this clone: Within the sample, other DNA sequences also encode this same CDR3. This chain joins TRBV7-2 and TRBJ1-6; 9 bases are shared with TRBD1. Trimming took 5 bases from V and 0 from J; bases not matched to a gene: 5. Germline V gene data show CDR1 as SGHTA and CDR2 as FQGNSA. The CDR3 is made up of 17 amino acids. Here the CDR3 reads CASSPWTGASYNSPLHF. The CDR3 coding sequence is TGTGCCAGCAGCCCATGGACAGGGGCCTCCTATAATTCACCCCTCCACTTT.

The CDR3 DNA sequence: TGTGCCAGCAGCTTGGGACTTGACTACGAGCAGTACTTC. Amino acid sequence: CASSLGLDYEQYF. The chain combines TRBV11-2 with TRBJ2-5, with TRBD2 as a possible D gene (6 bases). Near its end, the DNA agrees better with TRBJ2-7, so the J call may be wrong. Per the germline V gene, CDR1 is SGHAT and CDR2 is FQNNGV. This CDR3 spans 13 amino acids.

Only one count was recorded for this clone. The rearrangement joins TRBV29-1 to TRBJ2-1, with D maybe TRBD1 (5 bases). CDR3 size: 17 residues. V was clipped by 1 base and J by 0 bases, with 16 bases between them. CDR1 is SQVTM, CDR2 ANQGSEA, per germline. The CDR3 loop reads CSVEVYGALSSYNEQFF. The CDR3, as DNA: TGCAGCGTTGAAGTGTATGGGGCTCTCAGCTCCTACAATGAGCAGTTCTTC.

This clone is a singleton in its sample. The genes are TRBV23-1 and TRBJ1-1; 9 bases fit TRBD1. TRBV23-1 counts as an open reading frame of uncertain function. This CDR3 contains 18 residues. J lost 3 bases, V lost 3 bases, and 14 bases had no gene match. The CDR3 loop is CASSHGIGTGGSDTEAFF. CDR3 sequence (DNA): TGCGCCAGCAGTCACGGAATCGGAACAGGGGGCTCGGACACTGAAGCTTTCTTT.

This chain joins TRBV5-1 and TRBJ2-1; 12 positions agree with TRBD2. The germline V gene has CDR1 SGHRS and CDR2 YFSETQ. CDR3 size: 15 residues. V was pared by 7 bases and J by 10 bases, with 12 bases of the junction left unmatched. This CDR3 reads CASSGGLAGYFEQFF. CDR3 DNA sequence: TGCGCCAGCTCTGGAGGACTAGCGGGGTACTTCGAGCAGTTCTTC.

Comment on this clone: Other DNA variants within this sample encode the same CDR3. The chain joins TRBV12-5 to TRBJ1-6; D may be TRBD1 (6 bases). Trimming took off 0 bases at V and 13 bases at J, with 22 bases between the two ends. The germline CDR1 and CDR2 sequences are LGHNT and FRNRAP. This CDR3 is 17 amino acids long. The CDR3 sequence: CASGLVGRGLIGSPLHF. CDR3 in DNA: TGTGCTAGTGGTTTGGTTGGCAGGGGCTTAATTGGTTCCCCCCTCCACTTT. The full variable domain, in which reference TRBV12-5 and TRBJ1-6 provide the parts outside the CDR3, is DARVTQTPRHKVTEMGQEVTMRCQPILGHNTVFWYRQTMMQGLELLAYFRNRAPLDDSGMPKDRFSAEMPDATLATLKIQPSEPRDSAVYFCASGLVGRGLIGSPLHFGNGTRLTVT.

In this sample, this clone turned up a few times. The chain joins TRBV4-1 to TRBJ1-6; the match to TRBD1 covers 8 bases. J gave up 7 bases and V 0 bases, and 2 bases lay outside the gene matches. The germline gives CDR1 MGHRA, CDR2 YSYEKL. The CDR3 spans 15 residues. CDR3 residues: CASSQDQGANSPLHF. The CDR3 region has the DNA TGCGCCAGCAGCCAAGATCAGGGGGCCAATTCACCCCTCCACTTT.

The CDR3 DNA sequence: TGTGCCAGCAGCCTTCTTAGGGGAAATCGGAACTACGAGCAGTACTTC. Protein: CASSLLRGNRNYEQYF. The rearrangement uses TRBV14 and TRBJ2-7; perhaps TRBD1 as D (5 bases). Germline V gene data show CDR1 as SGHDN and CDR2 as FVKESK. V lost 4 bases and J 3 bases, leaving 19 bases between the germline ends. CDR3 length equals 16 residues.

This chain uses TRBV4-1 with TRBJ2-3, with 12 bases matching TRBD2. Trimming at V came to 4 bases and at J to 2 bases, leaving 10 bases not matched to a gene. This CDR3 has 18 amino acids. CDR1 is MGHRA and CDR2 is YSYEKL in the germline V gene. CDR3 nucleotide sequence: TGCGCCAGCAGCCCACATAGGACTAGCGGGGCATTCACAGATACGCAGTATTTT. Its translation: CASSPHRTSGAFTDTQYF.

The chain couples TRBV5-4 to TRBJ2-2; D is perhaps TRBD2 (5 bases). This CDR3 has 14 amino acids. Germline-derived CDR1 and CDR2 are SGHNT and YYREEE (reference sequence). Trimming removed 0 bases from V and 4 bases from J, with 7 bases in between. The CDR3 loop reads CASSLAAGTGELFF. Written as DNA, the CDR3 is TGTGCCAGCAGCTTGGCGGCGGGCACCGGGGAGCTGTTTTTT.

The rearrangement uses TRBV7-8 and TRBJ2-2; 15 nucleotides match TRBD2. This CDR3 is built from 18 residues. CDR1 SGHVS and CDR2 FQNEAQ come from the germline V gene. Losses at the gene ends were 5 bases for V and 2 bases for J; bases not matched to a gene: 6. The CDR3 DNA is TGTGCCAGCAGCCAGCGGACTAGCGGGGGGGTTAACACCGGGGAGCTGTTTTTT. Residues: CASSQRTSGGVNTGELFF.

The gene calls are TRBV4-2 and TRBJ2-1; TRBD2 matches 10 bases. The CDR3 sequence is 15 residues long. Trimming at V came to 3 bases and at J to 8 bases, leaving 7 bases not matched to a gene. CDR1 is LGHNA and CDR2 is YNFKEQ in the germline V gene. The chain's CDR3 is CASSHPGLAGDEQFF. In nucleotides, the CDR3 is TGTGCCAGCAGCCATCCCGGGCTAGCGGGGGATGAGCAGTTCTTC.

The chain is built from TRBV19 and TRBJ2-1; 7 positions agree with TRBD1. Germline assignment: CDR1 LNHDA and CDR2 SQIVND (reference sequence). Trimming took 4 bases from V and 7 from J; bases not matched to a gene: 4. The CDR3 spans 13 residues. In nucleotides, the CDR3 is TGTGCCAGTAGTACTCCGACAGGGAATGAGCAGTTCTTC. It translates to CASSTPTGNEQFF.

Comments on this clone: An end of the junction differs from the germline gene, which may be a read error. The identical CDR3 is also encoded by other nucleotide sequences in the sample. The CDR3: CASSLGQGRSQETQYF. The CDR3, as DNA: TGCGCCAGCAGCTTAGGTCAGGGAAGGTCGCAAGAGACCCAGTACTTC. V is TRBV7-6 and J is TRBJ2-5, with D perhaps matching TRBD1 (5 bases). The germline CDR1 and CDR2 sequences are SGHVS and FNYEAQ. This CDR3 has 16 amino acids.

The CDR3 region has the DNA TGTGCCAGCAGTTTACCCCCTTATGGCTACACCTTC. Translating it yields CASSLPPYGYTF. The gene calls are TRBV28 and TRBJ1-2; no firm D call. This CDR3 is 12 amino acids long. Germline CDR1 is MDHEN and CDR2 is SYDVKM. V lost 2 bases to trimming and J lost 5 bases, with 6 bases between them.

This clone was recorded a few times. This chain joins TRBV19 and TRBJ2-7; 9 bases map to TRBD2. The ends lost 0 bases at V and 3 bases at J; junction bases unmatched: 3. The CDR3 loop spans 15 amino acids. Germline loops: CDR1 LNHDA, CDR2 SQIVND (reference sequence). CDR3 residues: CASSIDGSGGYEQYF. The CDR3 DNA reads as TGTGCCAGTAGTATAGACGGTAGCGGGGGCTACGAGCAGTACTTC.

Comments on this clone: One junction end does not reproduce the germline sequence, and a read error may be involved. Other DNA sequences in the sample encode the same CDR3. The chain joins TRBV28 to TRBJ1-6; perhaps TRBD1 as D (6 bases). This CDR3 is 14 amino acids long. Germline V lookup: CDR1 MDHEN, CDR2 SYDVKM. The CDR3 DNA sequence: TGTGCCAGCACTCTAGGACAGATTAATTCCCCCCTCCACTTT. This codes for CASTLGQINSPLHF.

A word on this clone: This sample includes further DNA sequences coding for the same CDR3. The gene calls are TRBV6-1 and TRBJ1-6, with 7 nucleotides matching TRBD1. Germline assignment: CDR1 MNHNS and CDR2 SASEGT. V lost 8 bases and J lost 9; bases outside the gene matches: 7. The CDR3 extends over 13 amino acids. CDR3 sequence (DNA): TGTGCCAGCGGCAGACAGGGTGGTTCACCCCTCCACTTT. Translating it yields CASGRQGGSPLHF.

V is TRBV30 and J is TRBJ1-6; 9 positions match TRBD1. Germline CDR1 GTSNPN, CDR2 SVGIG (reference sequence). This CDR3 is 13 amino acids long. The CDR3 DNA reads TGTGCTTGGCGGGGGACAGGGAATTCACCCCTCCACTTT. It specifies CAWRGTGNSPLHF.